This TCR beta chain was sequenced for a study of persistence of HIV-infected CD4 T cells. This CDR3 has 15 amino acids. Germline lookup yields CDR1 SGHAT and CDR2 FQDESV (reference sequence). The V end lost 2 bases, the J end lost 1 base, and 11 bases lay between the germline ends. There are a few counts of this clone. Its antigen is not known. The libraries were made with immunoSEQ version 4 in survey mode. TCRdb's table, derived via immunoSEQ multiplex PCR, lists solely in-frame clones and lacks some. In the table there are 35,000 to 40,000 clones, approximately 90% of which are singletons. This nonspecific control used anti-CD3/anti-CD28 bead stimulation of CD4+ T cells. Responding CD4+ T cells were sorted by upregulation of both CD40 ligand and CD69.

This chain joins TRBV11-1 and TRBJ1-1; TRBD1 might be the D (5 bases). The receptor comes from an adult man with HIV who was CMV-seropositive. This material consisted of CD4+ T cells sorted from PBMCs after approximately 19-hour stimulation, taken from a patient who received antiretroviral therapy. CDR3 in amino acids: CASSLLSGTNTEAFF. Written as DNA, the CDR3 is TGTGCCAGCAGCTTATTATCAGGGACGAACACTGAAGCTTTCTTT.